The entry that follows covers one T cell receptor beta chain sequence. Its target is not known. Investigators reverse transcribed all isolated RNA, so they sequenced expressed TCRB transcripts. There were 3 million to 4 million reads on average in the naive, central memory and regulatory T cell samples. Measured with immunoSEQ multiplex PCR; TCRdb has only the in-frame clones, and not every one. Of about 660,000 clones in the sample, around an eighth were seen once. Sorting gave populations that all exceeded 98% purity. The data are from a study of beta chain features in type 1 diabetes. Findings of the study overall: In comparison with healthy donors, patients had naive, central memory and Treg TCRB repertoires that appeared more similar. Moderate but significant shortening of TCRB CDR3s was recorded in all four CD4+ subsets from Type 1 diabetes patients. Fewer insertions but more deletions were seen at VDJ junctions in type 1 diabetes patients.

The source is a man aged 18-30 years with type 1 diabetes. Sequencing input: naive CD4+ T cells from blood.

The CDR3 sequence: CSVSQGVEKLFF. CDR3 bases: TGCAGCGTTTCACAGGGGGTTGAAAAACTGTTTTTT. This rearrangement joins TRBV29-1 to TRBJ1-4, with TRBD1 identical over 8 bases. This CDR3 is built from 12 residues. Germline V gene sequence: CDR1 SQVTM, CDR2 ANQGSEA. V was pared by 5 bases and J by 7 bases, with 3 bases of the junction left unmatched.